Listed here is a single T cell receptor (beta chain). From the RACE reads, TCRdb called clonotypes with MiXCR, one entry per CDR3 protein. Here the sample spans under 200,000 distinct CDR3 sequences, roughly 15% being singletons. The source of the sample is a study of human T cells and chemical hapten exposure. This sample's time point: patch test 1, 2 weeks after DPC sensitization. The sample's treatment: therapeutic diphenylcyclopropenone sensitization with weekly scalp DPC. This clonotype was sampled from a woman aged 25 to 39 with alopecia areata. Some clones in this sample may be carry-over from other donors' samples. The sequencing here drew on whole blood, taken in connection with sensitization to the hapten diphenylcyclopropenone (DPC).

DNA for the CDR3: TGTGCCACACGGACGGCAGCCTACGAGCAGTACTTC. Translated, it gives CATRTAAYEQYF. The rearrangement uses TRBV10-3 and TRBJ2-7, with D unclear. This CDR3 is built from 12 residues. The V gene's germline CDR1 is ENHRY and CDR2 SYGVKD. Trimming shortened V by 10 bases and J by 2 bases, and 12 bases separated the two germline ends.